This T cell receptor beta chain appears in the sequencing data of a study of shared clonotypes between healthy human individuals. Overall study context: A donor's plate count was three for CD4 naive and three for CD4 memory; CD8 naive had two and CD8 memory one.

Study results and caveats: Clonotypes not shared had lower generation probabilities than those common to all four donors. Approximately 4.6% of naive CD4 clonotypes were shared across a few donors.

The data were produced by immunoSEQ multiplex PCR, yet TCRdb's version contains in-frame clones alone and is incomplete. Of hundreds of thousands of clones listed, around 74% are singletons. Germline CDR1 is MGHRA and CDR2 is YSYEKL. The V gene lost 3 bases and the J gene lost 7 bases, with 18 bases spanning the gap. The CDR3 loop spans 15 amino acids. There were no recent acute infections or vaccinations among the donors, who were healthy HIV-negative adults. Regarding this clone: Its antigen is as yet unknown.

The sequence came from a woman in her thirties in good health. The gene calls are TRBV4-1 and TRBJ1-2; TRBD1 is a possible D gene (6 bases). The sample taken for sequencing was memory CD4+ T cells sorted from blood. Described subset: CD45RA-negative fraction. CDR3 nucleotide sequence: TGCGCCAGCAGCCAGGACCTTGACAGGATGGGTGGCTACACCTTC. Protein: CASSQDLDRMGGYTF.